These 9 T cell receptor beta chains share one sample of origin, sequenced in a study of T cells after yellow fever vaccination. MiXCR was run by TCRdb on the 5' RACE reads, yielding one entry per CDR3 protein. The profile shows roughly 300,000 distinct CDR3 sequences, 7% to 9% of them singletons. Sequences were derived from PBMCs, sampled around 45 days after the first yellow fever vaccination. The receptors stem from a man between 18 and 35 years old who received the YFV17D yellow fever vaccine.

The V and J genes are TRBV11-2 and TRBJ2-4, with 8 bases identical to TRBD2. The CDR3 contains 15 residues. V was clipped by 7 bases and J by 1 base; unmatched bases: 6. CDR1 is SGHAT, CDR2 FQNNGV, per germline. The CDR3 protein is CASTPGGAAKNIQYF. The CDR3 DNA follows: TGTGCCAGCACTCCCGGGGGGGCGGCCAAAAACATTCAGTACTTC.

This chain links TRBV7-3 with TRBJ2-3, with TRBD2 as a possible D gene (7 bases). This CDR3 is 14 amino acids long. The ends were cut back, 8 bases at V and 1 base at J, with 13 bases in the middle. Germline V gene data show CDR1 as SGHTA and CDR2 as FQGTGA. This CDR3 reads CASGGAVGTDTQYF. The CDR3 nucleotides read TGTGCCAGCGGGGGGGCCGTTGGCACAGATACGCAGTATTTT.

This clonotype was counted between two and nine times. The chain is built from TRBV5-1 and TRBJ1-1; a possible D gene is TRBD1 (5 bases). The CDR3 loop spans 14 amino acids. With 4 bases removed from V and 6 bases from J, the gap between germline ends came to 16 bases. Germline values: CDR1 SGHRS, CDR2 YFSETQ. CDR3 loop: CASSPIDWGPEAFF. CDR3 nucleotides: TGCGCCAGCAGCCCTATCGACTGGGGCCCTGAAGCTTTCTTT.

The CDR3, as DNA: TGTGCCAGCAGCCCTGACCTGGGAGGCGCTTTCTTT. Its translation: CASSPDLGGAFF. V is TRBV7-6 and J is TRBJ1-1, with D uncertain. Trimming pared 5 bases from V and 11 bases from J, leaving 15 bases between. The germline CDR1 and CDR2 sequences are SGHVS and FNYEAQ. The CDR3 runs to 12 residues.

In this sample, this clonotype turned up a few times. The J gene is TRBJ1-4, the V gene TRBV5-1, with a tentative D call TRBD1 (5 bases). Germline V gene sequence: CDR1 SGHRS, CDR2 YFSETQ. The CDR3 loop spans 14 amino acids. The V end was cut by 4 bases, the J end by 1 base, with 8 bases between. The CDR3 here is CASSEGLTNEKLFF. The CDR3 region has the DNA TGCGCCAGCAGCGAGGGGCTAACTAATGAAAAACTGTTTTTT.

The chain employs TRBV23-1 and TRBJ1-5; tentative D call: TRBD1 (5 bases). TRBV23-1 is flagged as an ORF with uncertain function. The CDR3 contains 13 residues. The V end was cut by 8 bases, the J end by 2 bases, with 10 bases between. The CDR3, as DNA: TGCGCCAGCGGGGGGGAAGGCAATCAGCCCCAGCATTTT. It is translated as CASGGEGNQPQHF.

V and J are TRBV7-2 and TRBJ2-3; 7 nucleotides match TRBD2. Germline V gene sequence: CDR1 SGHTA, CDR2 FQGNSA. With 3 bases clipped from V and 6 bases from J, the junction kept 9 bases outside the gene matches. The CDR3 has 15 residues. CDR3 nucleotide sequence: TGTGCCAGCAGCTTCGGCGGGGGTAGGTCGGATACGCAGTATTTT. It codes for CASSFGGGRSDTQYF.

The chain combines TRBV10-3 with TRBJ1-1; D might be TRBD1 (5 bases). The CDR3 sequence is 13 residues long. CDR1 and CDR2 from the germline V gene are ENHRY and SYGVKD. The V and J ends lost 10 bases and 0 bases respectively, with 12 bases between them. The DNA of the CDR3 is TGTGCCACCCACAACAGGATGAACACTGAAGCTTTCTTT. It translates to CATHNRMNTEAFF.

Here the CDR3 reads CASSLDAIRDTGELFF. In DNA, the CDR3 is TGCGCCAGCAGCTTGGATGCGATTCGGGACACCGGGGAGCTGTTTTTT. This chain joins TRBV5-1 and TRBJ2-2; D is unclear. This CDR3 region has 16 residues. Germline CDR1 and CDR2: SGHRS and YFSETQ. Trimming cost V 0 bases and J 3 bases, with 12 bases left between them. Full variable domain (rest looked up from reference TRBV5-1 and TRBJ2-2): KAGVTQTPRYLIKTRGQQVTLSCSPISGHRSVSWYQQTPGQGLQFLFEYFSETQRNKGNFPGRFSGRQFSNSRSEMNVSTLELGDSALYLCASSLDAIRDTGELFFGEGSRLTVL.